This entry features one T cell receptor beta chain sequence. The data originate from a study of shared clonotypes between healthy human individuals. The CDR3 is made up of 15 amino acids. J gave up 4 bases and V 4 bases, and 10 bases lay outside the gene matches. Germline V gene lookup returns CDR1 PRHDT and CDR2 FYEKMQ (reference sequence). Positive CCR7 selection of CD45RO-negative cells yielded the naive CD8 cells, and terminally differentiated effector memory CD45RA+ cells were excluded. Genomic DNA belonging to each subset was distributed in equal measure over several immunoSEQ plates. The table came from immunoSEQ multiplex PCR; TCRdb's copy has only in-frame clones and leaves some out. The table includes just over 2,000,000 clones, 85% to 95% detected once.

The clonotype was recovered from a young man in good health. Sequencing was done on a sample of naive CD8+ T cells sorted from blood. This chain links TRBV13 with TRBJ2-7, with 7 positions matching TRBD1. CDR3 region: CASSYGQANFYEQYF. The CDR3 DNA is TGTGCCAGCAGCTATGGACAGGCGAACTTTTACGAGCAGTACTTC. Together with reference TRBV13 and TRBJ2-7, the CDR3 gives the full variable domain: AAGVIQSPRHLIKEKRETATLKCYPIPRHDTVYWYQQGPGQDPQFLISFYEKMQSDKGSIPDRFSAQQFSDYHSELNMSSLELGDSALYFCASSYGQANFYEQYFGPGTRLTVT.